Presented here are 16 T cell receptor beta chains from one specimen sequenced in a study of beta chain features in type 1 diabetes. Since all of the isolated RNA was reverse transcribed, expressed TCRB transcripts were what got sequenced. Measured with immunoSEQ multiplex PCR; TCRdb has only the in-frame clones, and not every one. Among hundreds of thousands of clones listed, 15% to 20% were seen once. Source material: naive CD4+ T cells from blood. The origin of the receptors is a woman younger than 35 in good health.

This sequence joins TRBV5-1 and TRBJ2-5, with D hard to call. The V gene lost 6 bases and the J gene lost 0 bases, with 9 bases spanning the gap. Germline CDR1 and CDR2: SGHRS and YFSETQ. The CDR3 runs 13 residues. The CDR3 here is CASINDNQETQYF. In nucleotides, the CDR3 is TGCGCCAGCATTAACGACAACCAAGAGACCCAGTACTTC.

J is TRBJ2-1 and V is TRBV11-2; 8 bases match TRBD2. The J segment lost 9 bases and the V segment lost 1 base, leaving 2 bases of the junction unmatched. The CDR3 covers 13 residues. Germline V lookup: CDR1 SGHAT, CDR2 FQNNGV. CDR3 amino acids: CASSLAGGFEQFF. The CDR3 DNA reads TGTGCCAGCAGCTTAGCGGGAGGGTTTGAGCAGTTCTTC.

In its sample, this clone was seen a few times. The sample has other DNA sequences that encode this CDR3 too. The DNA for the CDR3 is TGTGCCAGCAGCCTACGGAGCAATCAGCCCCAGCATTTT. Protein product: CASSLRSNQPQHF. The V call is TRBV28, the J call TRBJ1-5; D remains unclear. Germline-derived CDR1 and CDR2 are MDHEN and SYDVKM. CDR3 length: 13 residues. V was cut by 6 bases and J by 1 base, with 7 bases left in between. Based on the CDR3 plus reference TRBV28 and TRBJ1-5, the full variable domain is DVKVTQSSRYLVKRTGEKVFLECVQDMDHENMFWYRQDPGLGLRLIYFSYDVKMKEKGDIPEGYSVSREKKERFSLILESASTNQTSMYLCASSLRSNQPQHFGDGTRLSIL.

The J gene is TRBJ2-5, the V gene TRBV7-6, with 9 bases aligning to TRBD2. V shed 1 base and J 6 bases; nucleotides not matched to a gene: 9. CDR1 and CDR2 from the germline V gene are SGHVS and FNYEAQ. There are 16 residues in the CDR3. This CDR3 is CASSLGASGIDQTQYF. CDR3 bases: TGTGCCAGCAGCTTAGGGGCTAGCGGGATAGATCAGACCCAGTACTTC.

This rearrangement joins TRBV5-8 to TRBJ2-6; D unclear. Germline V CDR1 and CDR2: SGHTS, YDEGEE. Trimming cost V 5 bases and J 4 bases, with 16 bases left between them. The CDR3 has 16 amino acids. This chain's CDR3 is CASSPPAVSGANVLTF. Here the CDR3 DNA reads TGTGCCAGCAGTCCACCCGCCGTATCCGGGGCCAACGTCCTGACTTTC.

This clone turned up a few times. This chain uses TRBV7-8 with TRBJ2-5; 7 nucleotides line up with TRBD1. The CDR3 spans 13 residues. J gave up 2 bases and V 3 bases, and 0 bases lay outside the gene matches. CDR1 is SGHVS, CDR2 FQNEAQ, per germline. DNA of the CDR3: TGTGCCAGCAGCTTGGGACAGCAAGAGACCCAGTACTTC. This sequence encodes CASSLGQQETQYF.

There are a few counts of this clone. Other DNA variants within this sample encode the same CDR3. The V gene is TRBV28, the J gene TRBJ2-1; D gene ambiguous. The V gene's germline CDR1 is MDHEN and CDR2 SYDVKM. The CDR3 has 12 amino acids. Trimming left V 1 base short and J 7 bases short, with 5 bases between. This CDR3 reads CASSLYLNEQFF. CDR3 coding DNA: TGTGCCAGCAGTTTATATTTGAATGAGCAGTTCTTC.

This clone was picked up a small number of times. J is TRBJ1-4 and V is TRBV5-8; 10 nucleotides match TRBD1. This CDR3 region has 16 residues. With 4 bases clipped from V and 1 base from J, the junction kept 4 bases outside the gene matches. Germline CDR1 reads SGHTS; CDR2 reads YDEGEE. This CDR3 reads CASSVGQGVTNEKLFF. In nucleotides, the CDR3 is TGTGCCAGCAGCGTCGGACAGGGGGTAACTAATGAAAAACTGTTTTTT.

This clone was counted a few times. The chain couples TRBV7-9 to TRBJ2-5; 8 nucleotides line up with TRBD2. Per the germline V gene, CDR1 is SEHNR and CDR2 is FQNEAQ (reference sequence). V shed 2 bases, J shed 1 base, and the junction held 12 bases outside the gene matches. The CDR3 spans 18 residues. In nucleotides, the CDR3 is TGTGCCAGCAGCTTAACAAAAACAGGTAGCGGGACCCAAGAGACCCAGTACTTC. Translation: CASSLTKTGSGTQETQYF. Full variable domain (remainder filled in from reference TRBV7-9 and TRBJ2-5): DTGVSQNPRHKITKRGQNVTFRCDPISEHNRLYWYRQTLGQGPEFLTYFQNEAQLEKSRLLSDRFSAERPKGSFSTLEIQRTEQGDSAMYLCASSLTKTGSGTQETQYFGPGTRLLVL.

This clone showed up just a few times. V gene TRBV18 combines with J gene TRBJ2-3; D is unresolved. The CDR3 totals 11 residues. Per the germline V gene, CDR1 is KGHSH and CDR2 is LQKENI. The germline V and J ends were trimmed by 5 bases and 0 bases, with 0 bases remaining between them. CDR3 loop: CASSSTDTQYF. CDR3 nucleotides: TGTGCCAGCTCAAGCACAGATACGCAGTATTTT. Based on the CDR3 plus reference TRBV18 and TRBJ2-3, the full variable domain is NAGVMQNPRHLVRRRGQEARLRCSPMKGHSHVYWYRQLPEEGLKFMVYLQKENIIDESGMPKERFSAEFPKEGPSILRIQQVVRGDSAAYFCASSSTDTQYFGPGTRLTVL.

This clone turned up a few times. Other DNA sequences of this sample code for an identical CDR3. This rearrangement joins TRBV7-2 to TRBJ2-3, with D uncertain. This CDR3 region has 12 residues. Between the trimmed V and J ends, which lost 2 bases and 5 bases, there was a span of 5 bases. Germline CDR1 is SGHTA and CDR2 is FQGNSA. The CDR3 bases are TGTGCCAGCAGCTTATATGGAGATACGCAGTATTTT. The encoded protein is CASSLYGDTQYF.

This clone was seen a few times. The chain combines TRBV2 with TRBJ2-1; TRBD2 is a possible D gene (6 bases). Germline V CDR1 and CDR2: SNHLY, FYNNEI. The CDR3 loop spans 14 amino acids. The V end lost 7 bases, the J end lost 1 base, and 11 bases lay between the germline ends. The CDR3: CASKLLASYNEQFF. The CDR3 nucleotides are TGTGCCAGCAAATTACTAGCTTCCTACAATGAGCAGTTCTTC.

This chain links TRBV5-1 with TRBJ2-1; TRBD1 agrees at 8 bases. V shed 4 bases and J 0 bases; nucleotides not matched to a gene: 3. The CDR3 extends over 15 amino acids. Per the germline V gene, CDR1 is SGHRS and CDR2 is YFSETQ. For the CDR3, the DNA is TGCGCCAGCAGCGGGGACAGGAGCTCCTACAATGAGCAGTTCTTC. Amino acids: CASSGDRSSYNEQFF. The full variable domain, in which reference TRBV5-1 and TRBJ2-1 provide the parts outside the CDR3, is KAGVTQTPRYLIKTRGQQVTLSCSPISGHRSVSWYQQTPGQGLQFLFEYFSETQRNKGNFPGRFSGRQFSNSRSEMNVSTLELGDSALYLCASSGDRSSYNEQFFGPGTRLTVL.

This clone was counted only a few times. V is TRBV5-6 and J is TRBJ2-1; D unresolved. The CDR3 is made up of 14 amino acids. V lost 1 base to trimming and J lost 0 bases, with 5 bases between them. CDR1 is SGHDT, CDR2 YYEEEE, per germline. CDR3 bases: TGTGCCAGCAGCTTGCTTAGCTCCTACAATGAGCAGTTCTTC. Amino acid sequence: CASSLLSSYNEQFF.

The rearrangement joins TRBV7-9 to TRBJ2-3; 8 nucleotides line up with TRBD1. Germline CDR1 and CDR2: SEHNR and FQNEAQ (reference sequence). This CDR3 comprises 14 residues. The V gene end was trimmed by 5 bases and the J gene end by 5 bases; junction bases not matched to a gene: 6. The CDR3 loop reads CASSQGQGRDTQYF. The CDR3 DNA reads TGTGCCAGCAGCCAAGGACAGGGAAGAGATACGCAGTATTTT.

Only a few counts were recorded for this clone. The rearrangement joins TRBV4-3 to TRBJ2-4; 11 positions agree with TRBD2. J gave up 6 bases and V 1 base, and 14 bases lay outside the gene matches. The CDR3 covers 19 residues. The germline gives CDR1 LGHNA, CDR2 YSLEER. CDR3 residues: CASSQVSGLAGGWGNIQYF. CDR3 DNA sequence: TGCGCCAGCAGCCAAGTATCTGGACTAGCGGGTGGCTGGGGAAACATTCAGTACTTC.